The text below deals with one T cell receptor (beta chain). Deletions cut 10 bases from V and 3 bases from J, with 14 bases between. In germline, CDR1 is MNHEY, CDR2 SMNVEV (reference sequence). The CDR3 length is 13 residues. The data stem from a study of blood T cell repertoires in COVID-19. Study in general: Specimens from acute and convalescent COVID-19 originated in the United States, Italy and Spain.

During active infection, Seattle patients enrolled and were then monitored through disease. Per the original data handling: Quantification of nucleated cells was approximated via reference gene primer amplification. The method was immunoSEQ multiplex PCR; TCRdb's version includes in-frame clones alone and lacks a portion of them. V, J and clone size were drawn from that table, and D and trimming were deduced from the DNA. The sample carries a few hundred thousand clones, roughly 86% recorded once. Sequencing was performed on peripheral blood. V usage is TRBV27 and J usage is TRBJ2-3; TRBD2 is a possible D gene (6 bases). The clonotype originates from a woman in her thirties with COVID-19, enrolled during active disease. The CDR3, as DNA: TGTGCCATATCGCTGGGGAGGACAGATACGCAGTATTTT. Protein sequence: CAISLGRTDTQYF.